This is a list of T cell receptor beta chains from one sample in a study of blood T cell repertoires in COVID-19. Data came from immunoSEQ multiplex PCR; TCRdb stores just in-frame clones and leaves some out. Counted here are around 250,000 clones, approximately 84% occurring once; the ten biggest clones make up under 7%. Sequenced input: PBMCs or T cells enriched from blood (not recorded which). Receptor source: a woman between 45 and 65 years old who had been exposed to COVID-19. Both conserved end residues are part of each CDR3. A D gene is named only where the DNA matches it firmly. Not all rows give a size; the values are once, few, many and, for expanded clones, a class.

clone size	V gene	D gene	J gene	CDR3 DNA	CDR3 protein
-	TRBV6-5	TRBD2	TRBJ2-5	TGTGCCAGCAGCCTACTAGCGGGGGGTCAAGAGACCCAGTACTTC	CASSLLAGGQETQYF
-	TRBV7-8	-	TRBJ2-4	TGTGCCAGCAGCTTAATCGGCCAGGGTAAAAACATTCAGTACTTC	CASSLIGQGKNIQYF
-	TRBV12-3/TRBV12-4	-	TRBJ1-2	TGTGCCAGCAGTTTTAGGGAGCTCTATGGCTACACCTTC	CASSFRELYGYTF
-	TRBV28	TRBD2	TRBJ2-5	TGTGCCAGCAGTTCCGAGCGGGGAGAGACCCAGTACTTC	CASSSERGETQYF
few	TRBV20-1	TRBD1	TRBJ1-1	TGCAGTGCTAGTGACAGGGTTGACGAAGCTTTCTTT	CSASDRVDEAFF
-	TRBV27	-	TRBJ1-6	TGTGCCAGCCGAGGGAAGGGCAGCGTCTTTGAGTCACCCCTCCACTTT	CASRGKGSVFESPLHF
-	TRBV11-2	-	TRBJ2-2	TGTGCCAGCAAAATTAGGGGCGCTTCCGGGGAGCTGTTTTTT	CASKIRGASGELFF
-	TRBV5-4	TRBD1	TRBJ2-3	TGTGCCAGCAGTTTCAACAGGGGTTCCGGCACAGATACGCAGTATTTT	CASSFNRGSGTDTQYF
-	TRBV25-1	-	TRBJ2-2	TGTGCCAGCAGGGGAGTCGGGGAGCTGTTTTTT	CASRGVGELFF
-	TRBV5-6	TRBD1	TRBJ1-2	TGTGCCAGCAGCTTACCCGGGGGGACAGGGAAAGGCTACACCTTC	CASSLPGGTGKGYTF
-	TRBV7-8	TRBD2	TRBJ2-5	TGTGCCAGCAGCATACTACTAGCGGGGGGGGAGACCCAGTACTTC	CASSILLAGGETQYF
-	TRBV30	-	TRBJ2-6	TGTGCCTGGAGTGTCGGTACTGGGGCCAACGTCCTGACTTTC	CAWSVGTGANVLTF
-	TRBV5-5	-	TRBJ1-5	TGTGCCAGCAGCTTGGGGGCCCCTACGACAGCTAAGCCCCAGCATTTT	CASSLGAPTTAKPQHF
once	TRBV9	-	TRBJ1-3	TGTGCCAGCAGCGTAAGTCACGGGTCTGGAAACACCATATATTTT	CASSVSHGSGNTIYF
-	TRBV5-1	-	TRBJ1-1	TGCGCCAGCAGCTCTCAGCCGGGCACTGAAGCTTTCTTT	CASSSQPGTEAFF
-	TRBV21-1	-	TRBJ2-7	TGTGCCAGCAGCAACCCTGGATCGGGTGCCTACGAGCAGTACTTC	CASSNPGSGAYEQYF
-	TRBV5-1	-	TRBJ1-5	TGCGCCAGCAGCGAGCAGGGCTGGAGCAATCAGCCCCAGCATTTT	CASSEQGWSNQPQHF
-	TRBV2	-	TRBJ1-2	TGTGCCAGCAGTGAGAGGGGAGGTAACTATGGCTACACCTTC	CASSERGGNYGYTF
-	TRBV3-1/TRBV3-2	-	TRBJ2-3	TGTGCCAGCAGCCTAAGAGGGGCAGGGGTAACAGATACGCAGTATTTT	CASSLRGAGVTDTQYF
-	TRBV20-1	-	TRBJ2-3	TGCAGTGCTAGATTCGCAGATACGCAGTATTTT	CSARFADTQYF
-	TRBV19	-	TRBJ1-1	TGTGCCAGTACACGGCCAGGGGCCTTACGTATGAACACTGAAGCTTTCTTT	CASTRPGALRMNTEAFF
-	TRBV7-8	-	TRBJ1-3	TGTGCCAGCAGCTCCGTGGGGAGGGGGACGGGAAACACCATATATTTT	CASSSVGRGTGNTIYF
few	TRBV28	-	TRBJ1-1	TGTGCCAGCAGCACGACCGGGGGAGGGACTGAAGCTTTCTTT	CASSTTGGGTEAFF
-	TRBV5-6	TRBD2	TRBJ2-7	TGTGCCAGCAGCTTGCGTACTAGCGGGGGTACCCACGAGCAGTACTTC	CASSLRTSGGTHEQYF
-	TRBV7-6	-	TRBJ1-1	TGTGCCAGCAGCTCCGAGGGCACTGAAGCTTTCTTT	CASSSEGTEAFF
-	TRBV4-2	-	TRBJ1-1	TGTGCCAGCAGCCCTAACAGGGCCAACACTGAAGCTTTCTTT	CASSPNRANTEAFF
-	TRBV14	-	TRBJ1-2	TGTGCCAGCAGCCACGACAACAACTATGGCTACACCTTC	CASSHDNNYGYTF
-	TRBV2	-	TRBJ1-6	TGTGCCAGCAGTGGGAGGGCAGATAATTCACCCCTCCACTTT	CASSGRADNSPLHF